This TCR beta chain was sequenced during a study of response to subunit inactivated influenza vaccine (dated by TCRdb to 2016 to 2018). For the study in its entirety: Deep quantitative profiling of the T cell receptor repertoire was used in the study to follow responses to a trivalent subunit inactivated influenza vaccine. What the research found in general, with its limitations: According to the authors, only a limited number of new T cells may be recruited by each seasonal influenza vaccination.

This clonotype was recorded a few times. What antigen it recognizes has not been identified. Per-nucleotide qualities are absent, and no much larger clonotype sits a single base away. Receptor libraries were prepared by RT-PCR. The instrument was an Illumina HiSeq 2500. Using fastp at Q25 and MiXCR, TCRdb reprocessed the public reads and kept productive beta chains. For every CDR3 protein sequence, its rows merge into one entry that carries the most common genes and DNA. The sample table records 450,000 to 600,000 distinct CDR3 sequences; approximately 7.2% of these occur just once. Roughly 14% of the sample is held by the ten biggest clonotypes. The specimen comprised PBMCs from blood, sampled approximately 25 months after vaccination. This sequence originates from a man between 50 and 70 years old who received an inactivated influenza vaccine. Donor details come from another sample of the same person, matched by shared clones.

This receptor has the CDR3 CASSQDNAGGRNEQFF. The DNA reads TGTGCCAGCAGCCAAGATAATGCGGGGGGTAGAAATGAGCAGTTCTTC. The rearrangement joined TRBV4-2 to TRBJ2-1, with 8 central nucleotides matching TRBD2. Germline trimming amounts to 0 bases on V and 7 bases on J, with 8 as the count of junction bases outside the gene matches. CDR1 and CDR2, per the germline V gene, are LGHNA and YNFKEQ. From cysteine to phenylalanine, the CDR3 is 16 amino acids long. Only the CDR3 part of the read is kept: 48 bases, read in frame from the first base.